This T cell receptor beta chain derives from a study of resident and recirculating memory T cells in vitiligo. Study-level background: The samples were homogenized without cell sorting before genomic DNA extraction.

Generated by immunoSEQ multiplex PCR, the TCRdb table keeps only in-frame clones and is missing some. The table shows 70,000 to 85,000 clones, with approximately 90% occurring only once. Overall study results and limits: Non-conserved TCRs across sites and patients suggested distinct clones per lesion. No single dominant TCR clone appeared; lesion clonality varied.

No patient showed confetti depigmentation, a clinical sign of active disease. The length of the CDR3 is 15 residues. Germline-derived CDR1 and CDR2 are LGHNA and YSLEER. J gave up 6 bases and V 3 bases, and 2 bases lay outside the gene matches. As regards this clone: Its antigen is still unknown.

The source of this sequence is a male donor with vitiligo. V is TRBV4-3 and J is TRBJ2-7; TRBD2 agrees at 16 bases. Sequenced input: blood. As DNA, the CDR3 is TGCGCCAGCAGCCAGGGACTAGCGGGGGGGCTCGAGCAGTACTTC. It is translated as CASSQGLAGGLEQYF.